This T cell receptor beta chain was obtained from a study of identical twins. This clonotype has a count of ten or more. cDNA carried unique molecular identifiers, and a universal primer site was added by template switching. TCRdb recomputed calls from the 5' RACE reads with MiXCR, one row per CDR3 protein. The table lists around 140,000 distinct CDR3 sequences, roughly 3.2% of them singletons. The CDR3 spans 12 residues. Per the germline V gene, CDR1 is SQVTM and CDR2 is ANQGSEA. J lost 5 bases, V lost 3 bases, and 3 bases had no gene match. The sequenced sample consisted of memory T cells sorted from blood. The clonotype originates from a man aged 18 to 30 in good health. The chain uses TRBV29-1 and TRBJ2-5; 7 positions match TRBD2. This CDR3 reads CSVDPGRETQYF. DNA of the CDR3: TGCAGCGTTGACCCCGGGAGGGAGACCCAGTACTTC.